These 20 T cell receptor beta chains came from one sample sequenced in a study of PD-1 blockade in classical Hodgkin lymphoma. Libraries were prepared by immunoSEQ multiplex PCR; TCRdb keeps only in-frame clonotypes and omits some of them. The table records about 11,000 clones, approximately 80% of them present only once. All patients experienced relapse after autologous stem cell transplantation, and brentuximab vedotin exposure was variable. This specimen consisted of peripheral blood mononuclear cells (PBMCs), obtained before the second cycle of nivolumab. These TCRs come from a human donor with classical Hodgkin lymphoma.

The rearrangement links TRBV2 to TRBJ1-5; 7 positions agree with TRBD1. J gave up 6 bases and V 7 bases, and 9 bases lay outside the gene matches. The V gene's germline CDR1 is SNHLY and CDR2 FYNNEI. This CDR3 is 14 amino acids long. CDR3 in amino acids: CASTQEGAGQPQHF. DNA for the CDR3: TGTGCCAGCACCCAGGAGGGGGCTGGTCAGCCCCAGCATTTT.

Within the sample, this clone is medium-sized. This sequence joins TRBV5-6 and TRBJ2-7; 9 bases are shared with TRBD1. This CDR3 spans 14 amino acids. V dropped 0 bases and J dropped 9; count of bases not matched to a gene: 7. Germline CDR1 SGHDT, CDR2 YYEEEE. The CDR3 spells CASSLGETGGVQYF. The CDR3 DNA reads TGTGCCAGCAGCTTGGGAGAAACAGGGGGCGTGCAGTACTTC.

The chain combines TRBV5-1 with TRBJ2-7; D unclear. Germline V gene lookup returns CDR1 SGHRS and CDR2 YFSETQ. The germline V and J ends were trimmed by 1 base and 4 bases, with 18 bases remaining between them. The CDR3 has 16 amino acids. The CDR3 coding sequence is TGCGCCAGCAGCTTGACCCCTGTGCAGACGAAGTACGAGCAGTACTTC. Its translation: CASSLTPVQTKYEQYF.

The chain links TRBV6-4 to TRBJ2-2, with D perhaps TRBD1 (5 bases). The germline gives CDR1 MRHNA, CDR2 SNTAGT. V was trimmed by 5 bases and J by 4 bases, leaving 8 bases between them. The CDR3 has 13 residues. CDR3 sequence: CASSHDSTGELFF. The CDR3 coding sequence is TGTGCCAGCAGTCACGACAGCACCGGGGAGCTGTTTTTT.

This clone was detected a few times. The V gene is TRBV7-3, the J gene TRBJ2-2, with 14 positions matching TRBD2. CDR1 is SGHTA, CDR2 FQGTGA, per germline. The CDR3 consists of 19 residues. Trimming took 5 bases from V and 0 from J; bases not matched to a gene: 8. CDR3 residues: CASSPGLAGVGPNTGELFF. In DNA, the CDR3 is TGTGCCAGCAGCCCGGGACTAGCGGGAGTAGGCCCGAACACCGGGGAGCTGTTTTTT.

This chain connects TRBV11-2 to TRBJ1-2; D gene unclear. The germline V gene encodes CDR1 SGHAT and CDR2 FQNNGV. The CDR3 spans 16 residues. Trimming cost V 5 bases and J 4 bases, with 20 bases left between them. The CDR3 is CASSPAGGGYVYGYTF. The CDR3 DNA reads TGTGCCAGCAGCCCGGCCGGTGGAGGATACGTCTATGGCTACACCTTC.

The chain recombines TRBV5-1 with TRBJ1-2; D remains ambiguous. The CDR3 spans 16 residues. V shed 4 bases and J shed 3 bases, with 19 bases lying between them. The V gene's germline CDR1 is SGHRS and CDR2 YFSETQ. CDR3 sequence (DNA): TGCGCCAGCAGCACCGGAGGTCTGGTGGCGGACTATGGCTACACCTTC. Residues: CASSTGGLVADYGYTF.

The rearrangement links TRBV5-1 to TRBJ2-3; D gene uncertain. V was cut by 4 bases and J by 1 base, with 10 bases left in between. The V gene's germline CDR1 is SGHRS and CDR2 YFSETQ. The CDR3 is made up of 14 amino acids. CDR3 sequence (DNA): TGCGCCAGCAGCATCCGTTCCGGCACAGATACGCAGTATTTT. Protein sequence: CASSIRSGTDTQYF.

V and J are TRBV10-3 and TRBJ1-2, with D unresolved. This CDR3 is 15 amino acids long. Between the trimmed V and J ends, which lost 2 bases and 1 base, there was a span of 11 bases. Germline loops: CDR1 ENHRY, CDR2 SYGVKD. The CDR3 sequence is CAISEGPTRNYGYTF. The CDR3 bases are TGTGCCATCAGTGAGGGCCCGACTCGTAACTATGGCTACACCTTC.

The chain recombines TRBV5-6 with TRBJ1-1; 7 bases are a match to TRBD1. Germline-derived CDR1 and CDR2 are SGHDT and YYEEEE. V gave up 0 bases and J gave up 4 bases; unmatched junction bases: 12. The CDR3 has 17 amino acids. CDR3: CASSLALQARGSTEAFF. CDR3 bases: TGTGCCAGCAGCTTGGCCCTTCAGGCCAGGGGGTCCACTGAAGCTTTCTTT.

The chain's CDR3 is CASSVSSGRALETQYF. CDR3 nucleotide sequence: TGTGCCAGTAGTGTTTCTAGCGGGAGGGCCCTAGAGACCCAGTACTTC. The chain joins TRBV19 to TRBJ2-5, with TRBD2 matching 12 bases. The germline gives CDR1 LNHDA, CDR2 SQIVND (reference sequence). J gave up 4 bases and V 5 bases, and 8 bases lay outside the gene matches. This CDR3 is built from 16 residues.

J is TRBJ2-5 and V is TRBV7-8; 7 bases line up with TRBD2. This CDR3 has 15 amino acids. Trimming took 1 base from V and 4 from J; bases not matched to a gene: 6. The germline V gene encodes CDR1 SGHVS and CDR2 FQNEAQ. DNA for the CDR3: TGTGCCAGCAGCTTAGGGGGAGGGGAGGGAGAGACCCAGTACTTC. Translating it yields CASSLGGGEGETQYF.

Worth noting for this clone: This same CDR3 is encoded by further DNA sequences in the sample. V and J are TRBV4-1 and TRBJ1-2, with unresolved D. The length of the CDR3 is 14 residues. V was cut by 0 bases and J by 4 bases, with 9 bases left in between. Per germline, CDR1 MGHRA and CDR2 YSYEKL. CDR3 nucleotide sequence: TGCGCCAGCAGCCAAGAGGACGGCGGCTATGGCTACACCTTC. Translated, it gives CASSQEDGGYGYTF.

This clone was seen once. This sequence joins TRBV11-2 and TRBJ2-1; 8 bases fit TRBD2. CDR1 is SGHAT, CDR2 FQNNGV, per germline. The CDR3 runs to 17 residues. J lost 1 base, V lost 5 bases, and 10 bases had no gene match. The CDR3 region has the DNA TGTGCCAGCAGCCCTAGGTCTGCGGGAGGTTCCTACAATGAGCAGTTCTTC. Residues: CASSPRSAGGSYNEQFF.

The chain joins TRBV19 to TRBJ1-5; 7 bases agree with TRBD1. The ends lost 5 bases at V and 6 bases at J; junction bases unmatched: 10. CDR3 size: 15 residues. CDR1 and CDR2 from the germline V gene are LNHDA and SQIVND (reference sequence). CDR3 region: CASSLRRDSSQPQHF. As DNA, the CDR3 is TGTGCCAGTAGTCTCAGACGGGACAGTAGTCAGCCCCAGCATTTT.

Worth noting for this clone: The germline gene is not matched at one end of the junction; a read error may be the cause. J is TRBJ2-1 and V is TRBV7-7; 11 bases agree with TRBD2. The CDR3 sequence is 17 residues long. Germline V CDR1 and CDR2: SSHAT, FNYEAQ (reference sequence). Written as DNA, the CDR3 is TGTGCTAGCAGCTTAGCGGGAGGGCTAGGGGCCTACAATGAGCAGTTCTTC. Translated: CASSLAGGLGAYNEQFF.

The chain joins TRBV5-1 to TRBJ2-2, with TRBD1 as a possible D gene (6 bases). The ends were cut back, 4 bases at V and 0 bases at J, with 13 bases in the middle. Germline V gene data show CDR1 as SGHRS and CDR2 as YFSETQ. The CDR3 spans 16 residues. This CDR3 is CASSPQGTSNTGELFF. CDR3 in DNA: TGCGCCAGCAGCCCCCAAGGGACATCGAACACCGGGGAGCTGTTTTTT.

The rearrangement uses TRBV5-5 and TRBJ2-1, with D perhaps assigned TRBD1 or TRBD2 (5 bases each). This CDR3 has 17 residues. Germline V lookup: CDR1 SGHKS, CDR2 YYEKEE (reference sequence). Trimming pared 0 bases from V and 1 base from J, leaving 14 bases between. In nucleotides, the CDR3 is TGTGCCAGCAGCTTGGAAAACAGGTTAGCGTCCTACAATGAGCAGTTCTTC. It is translated as CASSLENRLASYNEQFF. Full variable domain (missing parts from reference TRBV5-5 and TRBJ2-1): DAGVTQSPTHLIKTRGQQVTLRCSPISGHKSVSWYQQVLGQGPQFIFQYYEKEERGRGNFPDRFSARQFPNYSSELNVNALLLGDSALYLCASSLENRLASYNEQFFGPGTRLTVL.

The rearrangement links TRBV27 to TRBJ2-6, with a weak D call TRBD1 (6 bases). Trimming took 3 bases from V and 2 from J, leaving 17 bases between them. The CDR3 covers 18 residues. Germline CDR1 MNHEY, CDR2 SMNVEV (reference sequence). CDR3 coding DNA: TGTGCCAGCAGTTTCCTACAGGGAACGCTAACTGGGGCCAACGTCCTGACTTTC. This translates into CASSFLQGTLTGANVLTF. Full variable domain (rest looked up from reference TRBV27 and TRBJ2-6): EAQVTQNPRYLITVTGKKLTVTCSQNMNHEYMSWYRQDPGLGLRQIYYSMNVEVTDKGDVPEGYKVSRKEKRNFPLILESPSPNQTSLYFCASSFLQGTLTGANVLTFGAGSRLTVL.

This clone showed up just once. The J gene is TRBJ2-1, the V gene TRBV19, with TRBD2 identical over 14 bases. This CDR3 contains 16 residues. Germline loops: CDR1 LNHDA, CDR2 SQIVND (reference sequence). Trimming took 9 bases from V and 1 from J; bases not matched to a gene: 5. DNA for the CDR3: TGTGCCAGCGGACTAGCGGGAGGCTCATCCTACAATGAGCAGTTCTTC. It yields the protein CASGLAGGSSYNEQFF.